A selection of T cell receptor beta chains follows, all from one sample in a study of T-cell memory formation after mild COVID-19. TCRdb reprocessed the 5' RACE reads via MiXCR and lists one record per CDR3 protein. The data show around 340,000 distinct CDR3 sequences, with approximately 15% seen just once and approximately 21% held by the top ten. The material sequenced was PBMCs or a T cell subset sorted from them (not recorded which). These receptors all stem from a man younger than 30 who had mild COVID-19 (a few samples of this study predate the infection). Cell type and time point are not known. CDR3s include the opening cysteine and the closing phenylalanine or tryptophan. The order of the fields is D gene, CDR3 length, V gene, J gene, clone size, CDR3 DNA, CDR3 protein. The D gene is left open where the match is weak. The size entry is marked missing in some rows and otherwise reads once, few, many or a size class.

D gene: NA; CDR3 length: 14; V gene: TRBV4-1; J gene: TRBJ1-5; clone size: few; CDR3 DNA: TGCGCCAGCAGCCAGGGGGACGCCAATCAGCCCCAGCATTTT; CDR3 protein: CASSQGDANQPQHF
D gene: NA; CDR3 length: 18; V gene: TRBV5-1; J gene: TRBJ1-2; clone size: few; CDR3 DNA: TGCGCCAGCAAATTCCTCTCTAGGGAGACGGACGGACGTCGAGGCTACACCTTC; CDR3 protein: CASKFLSRETDGRRGYTF
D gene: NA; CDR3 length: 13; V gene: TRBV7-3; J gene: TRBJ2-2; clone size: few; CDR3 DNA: TGTGCCAGCAGCTCGGACAGCACCGGGGAGCTGTTTTTT; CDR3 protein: CASSSDSTGELFF
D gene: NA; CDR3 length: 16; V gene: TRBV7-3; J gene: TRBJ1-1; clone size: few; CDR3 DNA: TGTGCCAGCAGCTTATTCAGTCCGGATTTGAACACTGAAGCTTTCTTT; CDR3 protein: CASSLFSPDLNTEAFF
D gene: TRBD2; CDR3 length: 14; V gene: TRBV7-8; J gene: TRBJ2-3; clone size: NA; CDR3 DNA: TGTGCCAGCAGCTATAGCGGGATCACAGATACGCAGTATTTT; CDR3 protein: CASSYSGITDTQYF
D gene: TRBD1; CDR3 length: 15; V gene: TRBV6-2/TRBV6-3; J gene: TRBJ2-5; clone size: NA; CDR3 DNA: TGTGCCAGCAGTTCCCCTCGGACAGGCGCAGAGACCCAGTACTTC; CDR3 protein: CASSSPRTGAETQYF
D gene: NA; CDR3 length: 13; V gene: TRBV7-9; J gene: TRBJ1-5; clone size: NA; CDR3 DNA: TGTGCCAGCAGCTTAACAAGGAATCAGCCCCAGCATTTT; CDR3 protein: CASSLTRNQPQHF
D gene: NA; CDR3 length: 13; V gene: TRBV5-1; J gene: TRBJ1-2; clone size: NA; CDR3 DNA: TGCGCCAGCAGCGTGACAGAAAACTATGGCTACACCTTC; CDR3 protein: CASSVTENYGYTF
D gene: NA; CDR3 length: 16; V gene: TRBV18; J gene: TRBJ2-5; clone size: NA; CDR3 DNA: TGTGCCAGCTCACCACGAAACGGGGGCCTCGGGGAGACCCAGTACTTC; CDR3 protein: CASSPRNGGLGETQYF
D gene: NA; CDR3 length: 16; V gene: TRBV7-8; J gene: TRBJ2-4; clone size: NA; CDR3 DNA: TGTGCCAGCAGCACCGAATGGAGCGGAAGCAAAAACATTCAGTACTTC; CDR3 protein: CASSTEWSGSKNIQYF
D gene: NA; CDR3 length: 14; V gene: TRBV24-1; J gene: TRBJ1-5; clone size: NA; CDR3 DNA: TGTGCCACAAACAGGATGGAGGGCAATCAGCCCCAGCATTTT; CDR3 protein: CATNRMEGNQPQHF
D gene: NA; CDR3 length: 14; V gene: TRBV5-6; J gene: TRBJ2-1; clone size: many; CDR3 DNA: TGTGCCAGCAGCCGACCCCCAGGGATTGATGAGCAGTTCTTC; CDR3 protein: CASSRPPGIDEQFF
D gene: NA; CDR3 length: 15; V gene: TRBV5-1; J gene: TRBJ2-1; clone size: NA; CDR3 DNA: TGCGCCAGCAGCTTGCGGGCTAAGTCCGACAATGAGCAGTTCTTC; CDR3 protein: CASSLRAKSDNEQFF
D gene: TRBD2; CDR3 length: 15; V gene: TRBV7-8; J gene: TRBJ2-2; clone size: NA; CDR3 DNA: TGTGCCAGCAGCTCGACCCAGCGGGGCACCGGGGAGCTGTTTTTT; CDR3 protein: CASSSTQRGTGELFF
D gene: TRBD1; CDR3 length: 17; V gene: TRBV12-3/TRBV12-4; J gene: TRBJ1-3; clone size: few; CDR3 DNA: TGTGCCAGCAGTCACGGGGACAGGGGGCTATCTGGAAACACCATATATTTT; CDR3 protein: CASSHGDRGLSGNTIYF
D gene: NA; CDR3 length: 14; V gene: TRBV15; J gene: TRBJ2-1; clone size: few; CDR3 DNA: TGTGCCACCAGCAGGACTAGCTCCTACAATGAGCAGTTCTTC; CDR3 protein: CATSRTSSYNEQFF
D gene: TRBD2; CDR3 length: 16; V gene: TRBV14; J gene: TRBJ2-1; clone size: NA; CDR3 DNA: TGTGCCAGCAGCCAAGATCTGCGGCTAGCGGGGAATGAGCAGTTCTTC; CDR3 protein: CASSQDLRLAGNEQFF
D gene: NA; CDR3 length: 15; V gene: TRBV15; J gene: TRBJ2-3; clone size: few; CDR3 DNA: TGTGCCACCAGCAGAGAGGACAGTCCGAGGGATACGCAGTATTTT; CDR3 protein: CATSREDSPRDTQYF
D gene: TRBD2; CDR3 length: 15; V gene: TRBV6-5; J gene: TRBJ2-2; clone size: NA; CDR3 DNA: TGTGCCAGTCTACGTACGGCGGGGGGGCCGGGGGAGCTGTTTTTT; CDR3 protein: CASLRTAGGPGELFF
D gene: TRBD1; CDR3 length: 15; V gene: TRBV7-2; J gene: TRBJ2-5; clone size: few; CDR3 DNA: TGTGCCAGCAGCATTCCGGGACAGGGGTCAGAGACCCAGTACTTC; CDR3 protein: CASSIPGQGSETQYF
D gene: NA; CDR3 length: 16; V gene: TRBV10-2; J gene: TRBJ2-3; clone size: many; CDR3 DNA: TGCGCCAGCAGCGCCCTTCTAACACTATACACAGATACGCAGTATTTT; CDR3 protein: CASSALLTLYTDTQYF
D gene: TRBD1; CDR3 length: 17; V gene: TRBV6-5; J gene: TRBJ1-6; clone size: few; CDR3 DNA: TGTGCCAGCAGTTACTCGAAGGCAGGGGGCAATACTTCACCCCTCCACTTT; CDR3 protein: CASSYSKAGGNTSPLHF
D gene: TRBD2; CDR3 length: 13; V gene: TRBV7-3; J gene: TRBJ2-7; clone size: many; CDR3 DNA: TGTGCCAGCAGCTCCGGGACTAGCGGCCAAAGGTACTTC; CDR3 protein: CASSSGTSGQRYF
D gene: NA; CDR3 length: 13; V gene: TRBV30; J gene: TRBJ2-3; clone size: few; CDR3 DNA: TGTGCCTGGTCTGTACTCCTCGGGAATACGCAGTATTTT; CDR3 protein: CAWSVLLGNTQYF
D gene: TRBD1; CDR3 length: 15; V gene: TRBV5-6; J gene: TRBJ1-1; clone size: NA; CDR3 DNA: TGTGCCAGCAGCTTGGCTCGACAGGGCGGCACTGAAGCTTTCTTT; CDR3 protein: CASSLARQGGTEAFF
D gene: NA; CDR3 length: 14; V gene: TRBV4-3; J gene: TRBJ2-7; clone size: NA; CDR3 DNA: TGCGCCAGCAGCCAAGATGGGGGGCTCTACGAGCAGTACTTC; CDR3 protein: CASSQDGGLYEQYF
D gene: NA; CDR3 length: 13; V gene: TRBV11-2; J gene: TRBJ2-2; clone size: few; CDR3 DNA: TGTGCCAGCAGCTCACAGCGGACCGGGGAGCTGTTTTTT; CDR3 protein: CASSSQRTGELFF
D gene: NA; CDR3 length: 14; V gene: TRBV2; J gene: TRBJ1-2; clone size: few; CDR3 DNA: TGTGCCAGCAGTACTTTACGGGGGTTCGGAGGCTACACCTTC; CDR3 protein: CASSTLRGFGGYTF
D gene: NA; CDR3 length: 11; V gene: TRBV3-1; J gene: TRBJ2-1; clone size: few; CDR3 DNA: TGTGCCAGCAGCCAAGCCGGGGAGCAGTTCTTC; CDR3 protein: CASSQAGEQFF
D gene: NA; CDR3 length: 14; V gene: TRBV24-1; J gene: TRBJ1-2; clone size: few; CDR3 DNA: TGTGCCACCAGTGTGGCAGGGCATAACTATGGCTACACCTTC; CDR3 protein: CATSVAGHNYGYTF
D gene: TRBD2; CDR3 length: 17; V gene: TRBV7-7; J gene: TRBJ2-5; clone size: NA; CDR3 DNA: TGTGCTAGCAGCTTAAGCCCTAGCGGGGGAACCCAAGAGACCCAGTACTTC; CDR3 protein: CASSLSPSGGTQETQYF
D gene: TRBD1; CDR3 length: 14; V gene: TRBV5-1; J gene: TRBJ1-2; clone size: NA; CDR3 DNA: TGCGCCAGCAGCTTGGGGACAGGGGATTCTGGCTACACCTTC; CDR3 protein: CASSLGTGDSGYTF
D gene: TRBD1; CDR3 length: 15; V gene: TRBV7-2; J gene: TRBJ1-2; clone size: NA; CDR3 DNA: TGTGCCAGCAGCAGAGAAACAGGGGCGCCCTATGGCTACACCTTC; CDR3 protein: CASSRETGAPYGYTF
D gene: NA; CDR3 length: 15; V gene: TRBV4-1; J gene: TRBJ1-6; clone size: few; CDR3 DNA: TGCGCCAGCAGCCAAGATCGCGGTTCAAGTTCACCCCTCCACTTT; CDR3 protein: CASSQDRGSSSPLHF
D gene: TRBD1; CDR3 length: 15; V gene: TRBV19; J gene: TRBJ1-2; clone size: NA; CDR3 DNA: TGTGCCAGTAGTTCCAAGGCAGGGGGTCCTCGTGGCTACACCTTC; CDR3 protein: CASSSKAGGPRGYTF
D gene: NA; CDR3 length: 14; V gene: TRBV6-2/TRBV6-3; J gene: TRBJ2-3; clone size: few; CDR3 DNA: TGTGCCAGCAGTTACTCCGGGTTCACAGATACGCAGTATTTT; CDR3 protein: CASSYSGFTDTQYF
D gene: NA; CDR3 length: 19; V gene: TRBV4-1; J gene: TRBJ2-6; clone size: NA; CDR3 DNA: TGCGCCAGCAGCCAATTAAGTAAGGCCACTTTCTCTGGGGCCAACGTCCTGACTTTC; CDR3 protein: CASSQLSKATFSGANVLTF
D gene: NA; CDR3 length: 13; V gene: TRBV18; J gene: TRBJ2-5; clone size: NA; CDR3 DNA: TGTGCCAGCTCACAAGGACCGGGGGAGACCCAGTACTTC; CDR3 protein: CASSQGPGETQYF
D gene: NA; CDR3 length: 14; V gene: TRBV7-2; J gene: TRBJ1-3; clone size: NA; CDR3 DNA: TGTGCCAGCAGCCGTGACAGGACTGGAAACACCATATATTTT; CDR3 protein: CASSRDRTGNTIYF
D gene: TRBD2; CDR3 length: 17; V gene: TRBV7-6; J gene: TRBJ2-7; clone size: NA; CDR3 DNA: TGTGCCAGCAGCCCCCCCACGGTGAGTTCCCCGGGAGGGGAGCAGTACTTC; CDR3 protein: CASSPPTVSSPGGEQYF
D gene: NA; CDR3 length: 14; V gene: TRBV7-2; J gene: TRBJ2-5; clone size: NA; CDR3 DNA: TGTGCCAGCAGCTCCCTTCGGGGAAAGGGGACCCAGTACTTC; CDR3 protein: CASSSLRGKGTQYF
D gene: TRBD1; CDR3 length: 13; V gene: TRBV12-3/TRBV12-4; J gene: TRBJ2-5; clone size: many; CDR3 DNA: TGTGCCAGCAGAACAGGGGGCGCGGAGACCCAGTACTTC; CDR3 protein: CASRTGGAETQYF
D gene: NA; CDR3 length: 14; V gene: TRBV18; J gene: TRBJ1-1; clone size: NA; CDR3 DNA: TGTGCCAGCTCACCATGGGCTAAGAACACTGAAGCTTTCTTT; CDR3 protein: CASSPWAKNTEAFF
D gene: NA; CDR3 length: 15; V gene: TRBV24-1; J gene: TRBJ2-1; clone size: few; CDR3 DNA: TGTGCCACCAGTGACAGTTCCCGCTCCTACAATGAGCAGTTCTTC; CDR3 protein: CATSDSSRSYNEQFF
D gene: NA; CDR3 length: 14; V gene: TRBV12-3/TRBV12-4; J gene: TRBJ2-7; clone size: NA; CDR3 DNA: TGTGCCAGCAGTTTCGGGCAACCATCCTACGAGCAGTACTTC; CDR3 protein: CASSFGQPSYEQYF
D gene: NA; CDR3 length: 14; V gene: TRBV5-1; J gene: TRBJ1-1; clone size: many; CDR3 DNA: TGCGCCAGCAGCATCCAGGGACAGAACACTGAAGCTTTCTTT; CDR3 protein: CASSIQGQNTEAFF
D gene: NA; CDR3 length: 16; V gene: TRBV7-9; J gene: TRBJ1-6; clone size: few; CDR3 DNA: TGTGCCAGCAGCTTAGGTTCCCAGGGTGGTAATTCACCCCTCCACTTT; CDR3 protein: CASSLGSQGGNSPLHF
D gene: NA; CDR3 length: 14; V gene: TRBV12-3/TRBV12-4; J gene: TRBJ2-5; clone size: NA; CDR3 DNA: TGTGCCAGCAGTTTCTGGGGGGGCAAGGAGACCCAGTACTTC; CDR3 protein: CASSFWGGKETQYF
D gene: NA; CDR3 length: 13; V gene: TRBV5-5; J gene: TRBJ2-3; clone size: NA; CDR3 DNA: TGTGCCAGCAGCCGACCCGGCACAGATACGCAGTATTTT; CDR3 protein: CASSRPGTDTQYF
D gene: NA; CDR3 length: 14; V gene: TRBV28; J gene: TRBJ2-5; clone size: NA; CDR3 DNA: TGTGCCAGCACCCAGGGGCAGTACCAAGAGACCCAGTACTTC; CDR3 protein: CASTQGQYQETQYF
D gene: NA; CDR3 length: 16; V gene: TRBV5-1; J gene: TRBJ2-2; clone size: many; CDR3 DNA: TGCGCCAGCAGCTTGGCTGGGATGGGGTACACCGGGGAGCTGTTTTTT; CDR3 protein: CASSLAGMGYTGELFF
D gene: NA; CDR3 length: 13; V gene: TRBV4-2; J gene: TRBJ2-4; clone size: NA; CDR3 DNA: TGTGCCAGTAGGGGGGTTTCCGCGGACATTCAGTACTTC; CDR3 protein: CASRGVSADIQYF
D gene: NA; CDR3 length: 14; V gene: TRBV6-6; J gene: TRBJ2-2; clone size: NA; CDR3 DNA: TGTGCCAGCAGTATGGGGCGGAACACCGGGGAGCTGTTTTTT; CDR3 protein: CASSMGRNTGELFF
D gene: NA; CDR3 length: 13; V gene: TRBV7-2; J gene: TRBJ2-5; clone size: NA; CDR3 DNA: TGTGCCAGCACAAACCGGGCCTTAGAGACCCAGTACTTC; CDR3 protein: CASTNRALETQYF
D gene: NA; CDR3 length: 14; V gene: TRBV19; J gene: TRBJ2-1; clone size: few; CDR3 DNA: TGTGCCAGTAGTATAGTAGTTGGCAGGGATGAGCAGTTCTTC; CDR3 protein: CASSIVVGRDEQFF